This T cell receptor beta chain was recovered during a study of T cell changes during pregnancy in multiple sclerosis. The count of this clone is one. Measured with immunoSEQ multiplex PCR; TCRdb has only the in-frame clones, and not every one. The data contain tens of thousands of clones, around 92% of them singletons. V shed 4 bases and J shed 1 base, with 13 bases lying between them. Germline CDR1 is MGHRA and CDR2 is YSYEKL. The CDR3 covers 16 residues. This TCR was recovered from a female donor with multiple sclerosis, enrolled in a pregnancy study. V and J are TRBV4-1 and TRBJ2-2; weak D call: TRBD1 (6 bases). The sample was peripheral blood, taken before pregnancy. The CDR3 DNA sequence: TGCGCCAGCAGCCCACGGCCAGGGGAGAACACCGGGGAGCTGTTTTTT. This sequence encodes CASSPRPGENTGELFF.